The TCR beta chain described here comes from a study of cytomegalovirus exposure and HLA in healthy donors. Study in general: The same platform was used for the 100 to 150 validation repertoires and the approximately 700 first-cohort repertoires, a later analysis reported.

The assay was immunoSEQ multiplex PCR, and TCRdb's table has in-frame clones only and misses some. Of 150,000 to 250,000 clones in the sample, about 81% were seen once. V lost 6 bases to trimming and J lost 4 bases; unmatched junction nucleotides: 17. In germline, CDR1 is LNHDA, CDR2 SQIVND (reference sequence). There are 17 residues in the CDR3. Sequenced material: PBMCs. This chain links TRBV19 with TRBJ1-2; 7 bases align to TRBD1. The source of this sequence is a woman aged 25 to 39 in good health and CMV-seronegative. The CDR3 region is CASSDSFRDRLPYGYTF. The CDR3 nucleotides read TGTGCCAGTAGCGACTCTTTCCGGGACAGACTCCCCTATGGCTACACCTTC.